The following is a TCR beta chain sequence with its context. RNA transcripts yielded amplified TCR beta CDR3 regions. Carried out on the TCR CDR3, a first-round RT-PCR used the HTBI primer set. TCRdb reprocessed the multiplex PCR reads with MiXCR, giving one entry per CDR3 protein. The data hold hundreds of thousands of distinct CDR3 sequences, with roughly 15% observed a single time. The V gene lost 0 bases and the J gene lost 0 bases, with 9 bases spanning the gap. Per the germline V gene, CDR1 is MNHNS and CDR2 is SASEGT. This CDR3 spans 16 amino acids. The record originates from a study of T cells in Graves' hyperthyroidism and ophthalmopathy.

The chain joins TRBV6-1 to TRBJ1-3; D remains unclear. The receptor comes from a woman aged 35 to 49 with Graves' ophthalmopathy. Input material: blood. The chain's CDR3 is CASSEASVSSGNTIYF. CDR3 nucleotide sequence: TGTGCCAGCAGTGAAGCGTCGGTTAGCTCTGGAAACACCATATATTTT.